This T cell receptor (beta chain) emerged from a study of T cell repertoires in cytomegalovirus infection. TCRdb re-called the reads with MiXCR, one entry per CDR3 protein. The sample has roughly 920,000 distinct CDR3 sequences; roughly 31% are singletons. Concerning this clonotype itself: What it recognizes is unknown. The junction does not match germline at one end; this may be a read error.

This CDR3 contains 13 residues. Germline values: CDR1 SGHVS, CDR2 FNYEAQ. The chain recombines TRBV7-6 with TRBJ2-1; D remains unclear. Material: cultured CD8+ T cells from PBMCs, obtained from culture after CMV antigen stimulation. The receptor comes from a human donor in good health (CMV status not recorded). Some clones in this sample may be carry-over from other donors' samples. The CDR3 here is CVSSLGLGNEQFF. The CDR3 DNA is TGTGTCAGCAGCTTAGGTTTGGGCAATGAGCAGTTCTTC. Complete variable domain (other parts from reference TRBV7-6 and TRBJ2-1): GAGVSQSPRYKVTKRGQDVALRCDPISGHVSLYWYRQALGQGPEFLTYFNYEAQQDKSGLPNDRFSAERPEGSISTLTIQRTEQRDSAMYRCVSSLGLGNEQFFGPGTRLTVL.